These 6 T cell receptor beta chains share one sample of origin, sequenced in a study of CD8+ T cells in alopecia areata. Documented treatment: oral pan-JAK inhibitor, 5-10 mg twice daily. After isolation, RNA underwent reverse transcription to generate cDNA as the sequencing template. Profiled with immunoSEQ multiplex PCR; TCRdb holds only in-frame clones, not every one. The table shows fewer than 200,000 clones, with around 58% occurring only once. This specimen consisted of CD8+ T cells sorted from blood, obtained at week 24, from a patient treated with tofacitinib. All receptors come from a human donor with alopecia areata.

This clone was detected only a few times. The chain carries TRBV12-5 and TRBJ2-1; D is uncertain. The germline V gene encodes CDR1 LGHNT and CDR2 FRNRAP. V was cut by 3 bases and J by 7 bases, with 10 bases left in between. The CDR3 loop spans 13 amino acids. For the CDR3, the DNA is TGTGCTAGTGGTTTTAGGGAAGCGAATGAGCAGTTCTTC. Its translation is CASGFREANEQFF.

This chain connects TRBV4-1 to TRBJ2-1; 8 bases are a match to TRBD1. Germline values: CDR1 MGHRA, CDR2 YSYEKL. V gave up 3 bases and J gave up 4 bases; unmatched junction bases: 5. The CDR3 loop spans 15 amino acids. CDR3 loop: CASSQEGTGYNEQFF. CDR3 bases: TGCGCCAGCAGCCAGGAAGGGACAGGTTACAATGAGCAGTTCTTC.

The rearrangement links TRBV7-3 to TRBJ2-7; D uncertain. V was cut by 4 bases and J by 4 bases, with 17 bases left in between. Germline lookup yields CDR1 SGHTA and CDR2 FQGTGA. This CDR3 comprises 15 residues. The CDR3: CASSSRSPTLYEQYF. CDR3 DNA: TGTGCCAGCAGCTCCAGGTCCCCTACTCTATACGAGCAGTACTTC.

The chain combines TRBV6-6 with TRBJ1-2, with TRBD1 as a possible D gene (6 bases). Trimming removed 2 bases at V and 0 bases at J, with 13 bases between. There are 16 residues in the CDR3. Germline V gene data show CDR1 as MNHNY and CDR2 as SVGAGI (reference sequence). CDR3 in DNA: TGTGCCAGCAGTTACGCAGGACAGATAGCTAACTATGGCTACACCTTC. As protein: CASSYAGQIANYGYTF.

The chain combines TRBV7-2 with TRBJ2-7; TRBD2 might be the D (5 bases). The CDR3 spans 13 residues. Germline V gene data show CDR1 as SGHTA and CDR2 as FQGNSA. V lost 2 bases and J 4 bases, leaving 9 bases between the germline ends. The CDR3 sequence is CASSLPSGYEQYF. CDR3 nucleotide sequence: TGTGCCAGCAGCTTACCGTCGGGATACGAGCAGTACTTC.

The genes are TRBV4-2 and TRBJ1-2, with 7 bases lining up with TRBD1. V was pared by 2 bases and J by 1 base, with 4 bases of the junction left unmatched. The germline CDR1 and CDR2 sequences are LGHNA and YNFKEQ. The CDR3 has 15 amino acids. The DNA for the CDR3 is TGTGCCAGCAGCCAACGGGACAGATTTAACTATGGCTACACCTTC. Residues: CASSQRDRFNYGYTF.